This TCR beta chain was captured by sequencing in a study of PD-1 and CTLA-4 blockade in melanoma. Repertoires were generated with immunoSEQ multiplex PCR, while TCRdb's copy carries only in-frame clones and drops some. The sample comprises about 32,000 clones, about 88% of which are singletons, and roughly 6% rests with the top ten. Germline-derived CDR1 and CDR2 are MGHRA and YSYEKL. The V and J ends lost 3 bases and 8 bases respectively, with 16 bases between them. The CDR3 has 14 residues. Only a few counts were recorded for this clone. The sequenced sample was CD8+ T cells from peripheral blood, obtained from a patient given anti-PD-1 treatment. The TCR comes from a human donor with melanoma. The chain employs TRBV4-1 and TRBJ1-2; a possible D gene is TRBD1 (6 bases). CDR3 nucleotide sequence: TGCGCCAGCAGCCACCCGAGGGGGGGCGCGGGCTACACCTTC. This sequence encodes CASSHPRGGAGYTF.